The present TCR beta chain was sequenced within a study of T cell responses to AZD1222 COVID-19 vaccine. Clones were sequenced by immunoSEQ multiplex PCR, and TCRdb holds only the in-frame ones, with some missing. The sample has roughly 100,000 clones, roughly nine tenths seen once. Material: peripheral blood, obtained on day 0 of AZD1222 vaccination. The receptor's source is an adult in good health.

The CDR3 DNA reads as TGTGCCAGCAGTTTCCACAATGAAAAACTGTTTTTT. Amino acid sequence: CASSFHNEKLFF. The V call is TRBV6-2 or TRBV6-3, the J call TRBJ1-4, with no clear D. Trimming took off 4 bases at V and 5 bases at J, with 5 bases between the two ends. Looked up from germline, CDR1 is MNHEY and CDR2 is SVGEGT. The CDR3 consists of 12 residues.